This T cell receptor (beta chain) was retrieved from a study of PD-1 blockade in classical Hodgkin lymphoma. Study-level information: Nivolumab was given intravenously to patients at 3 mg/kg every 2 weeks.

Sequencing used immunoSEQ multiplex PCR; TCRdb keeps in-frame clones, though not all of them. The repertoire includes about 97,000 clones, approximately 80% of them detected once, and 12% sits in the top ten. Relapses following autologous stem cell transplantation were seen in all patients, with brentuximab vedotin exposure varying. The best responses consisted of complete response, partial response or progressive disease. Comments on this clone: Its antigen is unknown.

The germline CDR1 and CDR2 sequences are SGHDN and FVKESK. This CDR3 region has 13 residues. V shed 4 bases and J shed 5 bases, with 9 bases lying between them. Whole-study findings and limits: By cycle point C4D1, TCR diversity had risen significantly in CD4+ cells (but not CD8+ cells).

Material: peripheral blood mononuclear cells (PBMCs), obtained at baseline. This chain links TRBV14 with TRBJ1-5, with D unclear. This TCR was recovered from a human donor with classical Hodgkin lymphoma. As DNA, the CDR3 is TGTGCCAGCAGCCCCAATGCCGATCAGCCCCAGCATTTT. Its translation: CASSPNADQPQHF.